These 24 T cell receptor beta chains came from one sample sequenced in a study of T cells in localized non-small cell lung cancer. Libraries were prepared by immunoSEQ multiplex PCR; TCRdb keeps only in-frame clonotypes and omits some of them. In the table there are around 23,000 clones, roughly 88% of which are singletons. Specimen: peripheral blood mononuclear cells, collected before any cancer treatment. These receptors all come from a male donor at least 60 years old with stage II lung adenocarcinoma.

The CDR3 DNA is TGCGCCAGCACCCCCGGGGGGGATTATGGCTACACCTTC. Protein product: CASTPGGDYGYTF. This chain links TRBV5-1 with TRBJ1-2; D is perhaps TRBD1 (5 bases). Between the trimmed V and J ends, which lost 6 bases and 5 bases, there was a span of 14 bases. The germline V gene encodes CDR1 SGHRS and CDR2 YFSETQ. This CDR3 spans 13 amino acids.

This chain connects TRBV5-1 to TRBJ1-1; 7 nucleotides match TRBD1. This CDR3 contains 15 residues. Germline V gene data show CDR1 as SGHRS and CDR2 as YFSETQ. Trimming removed 4 bases from V and 5 bases from J; junction bases left unmatched: 11. CDR3 DNA sequence: TGCGCCAGCAGCCCCCTCGGGACAGATGGAACTGAAGCTTTCTTT. Translating it yields CASSPLGTDGTEAFF.

The genes are TRBV28 and TRBJ2-5; 9 bases are shared with TRBD2. V shed 2 bases and J 4 bases; nucleotides not matched to a gene: 2. This CDR3 is built from 14 residues. Germline values: CDR1 MDHEN, CDR2 SYDVKM. The CDR3 nucleotides are TGTGCCAGCAGTTTAGGCGGGAGGGGAGAGACCCAGTACTTC. It specifies CASSLGGRGETQYF. The entire variable domain, with the rest obtained from reference TRBV28 and TRBJ2-5, is as follows: DVKVTQSSRYLVKRTGEKVFLECVQDMDHENMFWYRQDPGLGLRLIYFSYDVKMKEKGDIPEGYSVSREKKERFSLILESASTNQTSMYLCASSLGGRGETQYFGPGTRLLVL.

This rearrangement joins TRBV18 to TRBJ1-5; 8 bases are shared with TRBD1. Germline V lookup: CDR1 KGHSH, CDR2 LQKENI. V trimming: 3 bases; J trimming: 6 bases; junction bases outside the gene matches: 7. This CDR3 region has 15 residues. CDR3 residues: CASSPVQGQVQPQHF. CDR3 DNA: TGTGCCAGCTCACCGGTACAGGGACAGGTTCAGCCCCAGCATTTT.

The CDR3 loop is CASSEEGQGIGKLFF. The DNA of the CDR3 is TGTGCCAGCAGTGAAGAGGGACAGGGAATTGGGAAACTGTTTTTT. V usage is TRBV2 and J usage is TRBJ1-4, with 9 bases identical to TRBD1. The V gene's germline CDR1 is SNHLY and CDR2 FYNNEI. CDR3 size: 15 residues. Trimming at V came to 1 base and at J to 11 bases, leaving 8 bases not matched to a gene.

This clone occurred once. This chain connects TRBV5-8 to TRBJ1-6; 7 bases are a match to TRBD1. The V gene's germline CDR1 is SGHTS and CDR2 YDEGEE. Losses at the gene ends were 6 bases for V and 9 bases for J; bases not matched to a gene: 9. The CDR3 consists of 14 residues. DNA for the CDR3: TGTGCCAGCACCCTAAGGGGGCTCGGTTCACCCCTCCACTTT. Translation: CASTLRGLGSPLHF.

V usage is TRBV29-1 and J usage is TRBJ2-6; the D is unclear. CDR1 and CDR2 from the germline V gene are SQVTM and ANQGSEA. Trimming took 4 bases from V and 0 from J, leaving 4 bases between them. The CDR3 contains 13 residues. CDR3 coding DNA: TGCAGCGTTGGCGACTCTGGGGCCAACGTCCTGACTTTC. Translated, it gives CSVGDSGANVLTF. Drawing the rest from reference TRBV29-1 and TRBJ2-6, the complete variable domain is SAVISQKPSRDICQRGTSLTIQCQVDSQVTMMFWYRQQPGQSLTLIATANQGSEATYESGFVIDKFPISRPNLTFSTLTVSNMSPEDSSIYLCSVGDSGANVLTFGAGSRLTVL.

The V gene is TRBV14, the J gene TRBJ2-5, with 7 bases identical to TRBD1. The length of the CDR3 is 18 residues. The V and J ends lost 4 bases and 2 bases, in that order; junction bases with no gene match: 16. Germline lookup yields CDR1 SGHDN and CDR2 FVKESK. CDR3 residues: CASSPLGQRGFGQETQYF. Here the CDR3 DNA reads TGTGCCAGCAGCCCCTTGGGACAGAGGGGTTTTGGGCAAGAGACCCAGTACTTC.

The gene calls are TRBV6-5 and TRBJ1-6; D remains unclear. In germline, CDR1 is MNHEY, CDR2 SVGAGI. This CDR3 spans 14 amino acids. For the CDR3, the DNA is TGTGCGACCCTTCTACGTGGAGGTGTATCACCCCTCCACTTT. It yields the protein CATLLRGGVSPLHF.

This rearrangement joins TRBV4-2 to TRBJ2-7; D possibly corresponds to TRBD2 (6 bases). Germline V gene data show CDR1 as LGHNA and CDR2 as YNFKEQ. V was pared by 6 bases and J by 2 bases, with 20 bases between. CDR3 size: 16 residues. CDR3 sequence (DNA): TGTGCCAGCAGTCCAGATCGCGGGACCCGCACCTACGAGCAGTACTTC. Protein sequence: CASSPDRGTRTYEQYF.

The gene calls are TRBV9 and TRBJ2-1; maybe TRBD2 (5 bases). Germline CDR1 SGDLS, CDR2 YYNGEE. With 3 bases removed from V and 7 bases from J, the gap between germline ends came to 8 bases. There are 12 residues in the CDR3. CDR3 sequence reads: CASSARGNEQFF. DNA for the CDR3: TGTGCCAGCAGCGCCCGGGGAAATGAGCAGTTCTTC.

The chain is built from TRBV28 and TRBJ2-7; D not resolved. Trimming removed 1 base at V and 4 bases at J, with 5 bases between. CDR1 MDHEN and CDR2 SYDVKM come from the germline V gene. The CDR3 runs to 12 residues. CDR3 loop: CASSLSRYEQYF. DNA for the CDR3: TGTGCCAGCAGTTTATCCAGATACGAGCAGTACTTC.

The chain joins TRBV5-6 to TRBJ2-5; D not certain. Trimming left V 1 base short and J 5 bases short, with 3 bases between. CDR3 length equals 11 residues. The germline V gene encodes CDR1 SGHDT and CDR2 YYEEEE. The CDR3 loop reads CASSLLETQYF. CDR3 DNA sequence: TGTGCCAGCAGCTTGCTGGAGACCCAGTACTTC.

This clone was seen only once. This chain links TRBV10-1 with TRBJ2-7; D uncertain. This CDR3 comprises 15 residues. With 0 bases removed from V and 4 bases from J, the gap between germline ends came to 13 bases. CDR1 is WNHNN and CDR2 is SYGVQD in the germline V gene (reference sequence). CDR3 loop: CASSESIGLGYEQYF. Here the CDR3 DNA reads TGCGCCAGCAGTGAGTCGATCGGCCTGGGATACGAGCAGTACTTC.

This clone was observed a handful of times. This chain connects TRBV7-2 to TRBJ1-2; TRBD1 agrees at 8 bases. Germline V gene data show CDR1 as SGHTA and CDR2 as FQGNSA. The CDR3 is 15 amino acids. V trimming: 1 base; J trimming: 3 bases; junction bases outside the gene matches: 4. The CDR3, as DNA: TGTGCCAGCAGCTTAGGGGAGGACAGGGACTATGGCTACACCTTC. Translated, it gives CASSLGEDRDYGYTF. The whole variable domain, filled in from reference TRBV7-2 and TRBJ1-2, reads GAGVSQSPSNKVTEKGKDVELRCDPISGHTALYWYRQSLGQGLEFLIYFQGNSAPDKSGLPSDRFSAERTGGSVSTLTIQRTQQEDSAVYLCASSLGEDRDYGYTFGSGTRLTVV.

V usage is TRBV4-1 and J usage is TRBJ2-6; 8 nucleotides agree with TRBD1. The CDR3 contains 16 residues. The ends lost 2 bases at V and 2 bases at J; junction bases unmatched: 2. Germline assignment: CDR1 MGHRA and CDR2 YSYEKL. CDR3 bases: TGCGCCAGCAGCCAATCCAGGGGGCCTGGGGCCAACGTCCTGACTTTC. This encodes CASSQSRGPGANVLTF.

The rearrangement links TRBV2 to TRBJ2-7; D is perhaps TRBD1 (6 bases). The CDR3 length is 12 residues. Trimming took 11 bases from V and 3 from J, leaving 14 bases between them. Per the germline V gene, CDR1 is SNHLY and CDR2 is FYNNEI. The CDR3, as DNA: TGTGCCTCGCGACAGGACATCTACGAGCAGTACTTC. Its protein is CASRQDIYEQYF.

This sequence joins TRBV11-3 and TRBJ2-7, with TRBD2 as a possible D gene (5 bases). V was clipped by 4 bases and J by 7 bases, with 14 bases between them. There are 13 residues in the CDR3. Germline V CDR1 and CDR2: SGHNT, YENEEA. CDR3 nucleotide sequence: TGTGCCAGCAGCTCCCGGGGAGCTCGAGAGCAGTACTTC. Protein: CASSSRGAREQYF.

The chain links TRBV2 to TRBJ1-1; D uncertain. This CDR3 spans 13 amino acids. V shed 2 bases and J shed 3 bases, with 7 bases lying between them. Germline CDR1 SNHLY, CDR2 FYNNEI. The CDR3 here is CASSEWGDTEAFF. Here the CDR3 DNA reads TGTGCCAGCAGTGAATGGGGAGACACTGAAGCTTTCTTT.

The gene calls are TRBV2 and TRBJ2-3, with 7 bases fitting TRBD1. Germline CDR1 SNHLY, CDR2 FYNNEI. The CDR3 is 14 residues long. With 4 bases clipped from V and 2 bases from J, the junction kept 3 bases outside the gene matches. Written as DNA, the CDR3 is TGTGCCAGCAGTGGACAGGGTTCCACAGATACGCAGTATTTT. It translates to CASSGQGSTDTQYF.

The rearrangement links TRBV28 to TRBJ2-1; 9 bases are a match to TRBD2. The germline V gene encodes CDR1 MDHEN and CDR2 SYDVKM. J was trimmed by 6 bases and V by 2 bases; bases with no gene match: 5. The CDR3 has 15 residues. CDR3 amino acids: CASSLLEREVNEQFF. DNA for the CDR3: TGTGCCAGCAGTTTACTCGAGCGGGAGGTCAATGAGCAGTTCTTC.

This chain joins TRBV28 and TRBJ2-2; tentatively, D is TRBD1 (6 bases). V shed 6 bases and J shed 4 bases, with 15 bases lying between them. The germline V gene has CDR1 MDHEN and CDR2 SYDVKM. This CDR3 has 15 residues. The CDR3 DNA reads TGTGCCAGCAGCTCTCCAGGGGTCCGCACCGGGGAGCTGTTTTTT. It is translated as CASSSPGVRTGELFF.

In its sample, this clone was seen once. The V gene is TRBV10-3, the J gene TRBJ2-4; D may be TRBD1 or TRBD2 (5 bases each). V gave up 0 bases and J gave up 5 bases, with 8 bases separating them. The CDR3 length is 14 residues. CDR1 ENHRY and CDR2 SYGVKD come from the germline V gene. The CDR3 loop reads CAISESGRENIQYF. The CDR3 DNA follows: TGTGCCATCAGTGAGTCGGGGCGGGAAAACATTCAGTACTTC.

The gene calls are TRBV29-1 and TRBJ2-7, with D possibly being TRBD1 or TRBD2 (5 bases each). This CDR3 comprises 14 residues. The V gene lost 4 bases and the J gene lost 3 bases, with 16 bases spanning the gap. Germline loops: CDR1 SQVTM, CDR2 ANQGSEA. The DNA of the CDR3 is TGCAGCGTTGTCTTCATGGGGGATCTCTACGAGCAGTACTTC. This gives the protein CSVVFMGDLYEQYF.